A single sample is the source of the 15 T cell receptor beta chains below, sequenced in a study of beta chain features in type 1 diabetes. Expressed TCRB transcripts were sequenced, since all the RNA that had been isolated was reverse transcribed. Sequencing used immunoSEQ multiplex PCR; TCRdb keeps in-frame clones, though not all of them. The sample shows approximately 360,000 clones, around 13% of them seen only once. Study observations and caveats: Among all four CD4+ subsets, Type 1 diabetes patients had TCRB CDR3s that were moderately but significantly shorter.

Their cognate antigens are unknown. The source material was naive CD4+ T cells from blood. These receptors were taken from a woman younger than 30 with type 1 diabetes.

The chain uses TRBV4-1 and TRBJ1-2; 7 bases fit TRBD1. This CDR3 is 14 amino acids long. Per the germline V gene, CDR1 is MGHRA and CDR2 is YSYEKL. Losses at the gene ends were 1 base for V and 4 bases for J; bases not matched to a gene: 3. CDR3 residues: CASSQVDRAYGYTF. The CDR3 DNA reads as TGCGCCAGCAGCCAAGTAGACAGGGCCTATGGCTACACCTTC.

V and J are TRBV6-4 and TRBJ2-7; the match to TRBD2 covers 12 bases. The CDR3 spans 16 residues. Trimming at V came to 4 bases and at J to 0 bases, leaving 4 bases not matched to a gene. Germline CDR1 MRHNA, CDR2 SNTAGT. CDR3 sequence (DNA): TGTGCCAGCAGTGGCCCGGGACTAGCGGGCTCCTACGAGCAGTACTTC. Amino acids: CASSGPGLAGSYEQYF.

V and J are TRBV15 and TRBJ2-1; D remains ambiguous. CDR3 length equals 13 residues. The germline V gene has CDR1 LNHNV and CDR2 YYDKDF (reference sequence). The germline V and J ends were trimmed by 0 bases and 7 bases, with 7 bases remaining between them. The CDR3 here is CATSRDFKNEQFF. In DNA form, the CDR3 reads TGTGCCACCAGCAGAGATTTCAAAAATGAGCAGTTCTTC.

This clone was observed a few times. The rearrangement joins TRBV14 to TRBJ1-3; a weak D match, TRBD1 (5 bases). This CDR3 spans 18 amino acids. The V end was cut by 1 base, the J end by 4 bases, with 20 bases between. Germline CDR1 is SGHDN and CDR2 is FVKESK. In DNA, the CDR3 is TGTGCCAGCAGCCAAGTCCAGTCGGGGGGTTTGGAAGGAAACACCATATATTTT. Translation gives CASSQVQSGGLEGNTIYF.

There are a few counts of this clone. This rearrangement joins TRBV4-2 to TRBJ2-6, with D perhaps TRBD2 (6 bases). The CDR3 sequence is 19 residues long. The ends were cut back, 0 bases at V and 0 bases at J, with 15 bases in the middle. Germline values: CDR1 LGHNA, CDR2 YNFKEQ. The CDR3 reads CASSQEGGTGGSGANVLTF. The CDR3 nucleotides are TGTGCCAGCAGCCAAGAGGGCGGGACTGGAGGCTCTGGGGCCAACGTCCTGACTTTC.

The chain uses TRBV15 and TRBJ2-7, with 7 bases matching TRBD1. The CDR3 has 14 amino acids. V shed 3 bases, J shed 4 bases, and the junction held 6 bases outside the gene matches. Germline CDR1 and CDR2: LNHNV and YYDKDF (reference sequence). CDR3 DNA: TGTGCCACCAGCAGGTGGGACAGAACTTACGAGCAGTACTTC. It specifies CATSRWDRTYEQYF. The full variable domain, its missing parts supplied by reference TRBV15 and TRBJ2-7, is DAMVIQNPRYQVTQFGKPVTLSCSQTLNHNVMYWYQQKSSQAPKLLFHYYDKDFNNEADTPDNFQSRRPNTSFCFLDIRSPGLGDTAMYLCATSRWDRTYEQYFGPGTRLTVT.

The chain is built from TRBV28 and TRBJ1-2; 8 positions match TRBD1. CDR3 length: 15 amino acids. J gave up 2 bases and V 4 bases, and 6 bases lay outside the gene matches. Germline V lookup: CDR1 MDHEN, CDR2 SYDVKM. Here the CDR3 DNA reads TGTGCCAGCAGTTCGCGGACAGGGCTAAACTATGGCTACACCTTC. Protein product: CASSSRTGLNYGYTF.

This clone was detected a few times. This chain uses TRBV5-6 with TRBJ2-1; D might be TRBD1 (6 bases). The CDR3 is 12 amino acids. Germline V CDR1 and CDR2: SGHDT, YYEEEE. Trimming stripped 2 bases from V and 8 bases from J, with 8 bases between. The CDR3 DNA follows: TGTGCCAGCAGCTTACAGGGTTATGAGCAGTTCTTC. It translates to CASSLQGYEQFF.

The V gene is TRBV18, the J gene TRBJ2-1, with TRBD2 matching 7 bases. The CDR3 is 15 amino acids. Germline V gives CDR1 KGHSH, CDR2 LQKENI. The J segment lost 1 base and the V segment lost 2 bases, leaving 2 bases of the junction unmatched. The CDR3 coding sequence is TGTGCCAGCTCACCAAATAGCGGGTCCTACAATGAGCAGTTCTTC. Its protein product is CASSPNSGSYNEQFF.

This clone was found a few times. The chain uses TRBV9 and TRBJ1-1, with unresolved D. CDR3 length equals 14 residues. V lost 0 bases and J 3 bases, leaving 9 bases between the germline ends. Germline values: CDR1 SGDLS, CDR2 YYNGEE. CDR3 DNA: TGTGCCAGCAGCGTAGCCATCCAGGACACTGAAGCTTTCTTT. Protein product: CASSVAIQDTEAFF.

The CDR3 DNA reads TGTGCCAGCGGACACAGGGGGCGCGGTGAAAAACTGTTTTTT. Translated: CASGHRGRGEKLFF. The chain uses TRBV7-9 and TRBJ1-4, with 9 bases fitting TRBD1. The V gene's germline CDR1 is SEHNR and CDR2 FQNEAQ (reference sequence). CDR3 length: 14 residues. V shed 8 bases and J 7 bases; nucleotides not matched to a gene: 8. The full variable domain, rest sourced from reference TRBV7-9 and TRBJ1-4, is DTGVSQNPRHKITKRGQNVTFRCDPISEHNRLYWYRQTLGQGPEFLTYFQNEAQLEKSRLLSDRFSAERPKGSFSTLEIQRTEQGDSAMYLCASGHRGRGEKLFFGSGTQLSVL.

This clone appeared a few times. This sequence joins TRBV30 and TRBJ1-1; D is uncertain. Germline assignment: CDR1 GTSNPN and CDR2 SVGIG (reference sequence). The CDR3 consists of 14 residues. Trimming cost V 3 bases and J 1 base, with 12 bases left between them. The CDR3 protein is CAWRKQSPNTEAFF. The CDR3 DNA sequence: TGTGCCTGGAGGAAACAGAGCCCGAACACTGAAGCTTTCTTT.

The chain joins TRBV6-5 to TRBJ1-2; D remains ambiguous. The CDR3 spans 16 residues. Germline V gene sequence: CDR1 MNHEY, CDR2 SVGAGI. V shed 0 bases and J shed 2 bases, with 13 bases lying between them. CDR3 loop: CASSYSTLRGNYGYTF. The CDR3 DNA sequence: TGTGCCAGCAGTTACTCGACCCTTAGAGGGAACTATGGCTACACCTTC.

The chain carries TRBV21-1 and TRBJ1-5; TRBD1 is taken as the D call from the table, unchecked against the DNA. TRBV21-1 represents a pseudogene. The CDR3 is 13 amino acids. The CDR3 nucleotides are TGTGCCAGCACCGACAGGTCAGGTCAGCCCCAGCATTTT. Its protein is CASTDRSGQPQHF.

The gene calls are TRBV28 and TRBJ2-1; D unclear. Germline V gene sequence: CDR1 MDHEN, CDR2 SYDVKM. The germline V and J ends were trimmed by 6 bases and 10 bases, with 13 bases remaining between them. This CDR3 region has 12 residues. The CDR3 region is CASSSPGREQFF. DNA of the CDR3: TGTGCCAGCAGCTCCCCAGGTCGCGAGCAGTTCTTC.